The 21 T cell receptor beta chains below were found in one sample sequenced in a study of CD8 T cells in ankylosing spondylitis. Study findings and constraints: It appeared that ankylosing spondylitis blood was characterized by a TCR beta motif of several highly homologous variants.

MiXCR, applied by TCRdb to the 5' RACE reads, yields one record per CDR3 protein. The sample shows about 450,000 distinct CDR3 sequences, roughly 27% of them seen only once. These receptors have no known antigen. The specimen sequenced was blood, either unsorted or a sorted T cell fraction (not recorded which). These receptors all come from a male donor with ankylosing spondylitis.

The rearrangement links TRBV6-6 to TRBJ1-5; D gene ambiguous. The germline V gene has CDR1 MNHNY and CDR2 SVGAGI (reference sequence). This CDR3 is built from 13 residues. Trimming shortened V by 2 bases and J by 11 bases, and 13 bases separated the two germline ends. DNA for the CDR3: TGTGCCAGCAGTTACGAGGGTAGTGGGGCCCAGCATTTT. Its protein is CASSYEGSGAQHF.

This chain links TRBV20-1 with TRBJ2-3; TRBD2 matches 10 bases. CDR3 length: 16 amino acids. Unmatched junction bases numbered 3, after V lost 0 bases and J lost 0 bases. CDR1 DFQATT and CDR2 SNEGSKA come from the germline V gene (reference sequence). The DNA of the CDR3 is TGCAGTGCTAGAGATTTAGCGGGAGGAAGCACAGATACGCAGTATTTT. This translates into CSARDLAGGSTDTQYF.

The V gene is TRBV7-9, the J gene TRBJ2-1; 16 bases map to TRBD2. J gave up 9 bases and V 3 bases, and 5 bases lay outside the gene matches. Germline V gene sequence: CDR1 SEHNR, CDR2 FQNEAQ (reference sequence). This CDR3 is 16 amino acids long. As DNA, the CDR3 is TGTGCCAGCAGCTTTGGGACTAGCGGGAGGGAGGTTGAGCAGTTCTTC. This gives the protein CASSFGTSGREVEQFF.

The genes are TRBV7-9 and TRBJ2-5, with 7 bases matching TRBD1. V dropped 4 bases and J dropped 1; count of bases not matched to a gene: 3. The CDR3 has 14 amino acids. Germline V lookup: CDR1 SEHNR, CDR2 FQNEAQ (reference sequence). DNA for the CDR3: TGTGCCAGCAGCTCGGACAGGTTCCAAGAGACCCAGTACTTC. Amino acids: CASSSDRFQETQYF.

The rearrangement links TRBV2 to TRBJ2-1; D is perhaps TRBD1 or TRBD2 (6 bases each). The CDR3 spans 20 residues. In germline, CDR1 is SNHLY, CDR2 FYNNEI. Deletions cut 2 bases from V and 7 bases from J, with 30 bases between. CDR3 sequence (DNA): TGTGCCAGCAGTGAAAGACGGGGTTCGGGGGCTAGCCCTAGCAGGAATGAGCAGTTCTTC. Translation: CASSERRGSGASPSRNEQFF.

This clonotype was seen a handful of times. This sequence joins TRBV12-3 or TRBV12-4 and TRBJ2-1; the D gene is possibly TRBD1 (5 bases). Trimming stripped 3 bases from V and 7 bases from J, with 10 bases between. The CDR3 runs 13 residues. The CDR3 DNA is TGTGCCAGCAGTTTCAAGGGGTGGAATGAGCAGTTCTTC. It is translated as CASSFKGWNEQFF.

The chain joins TRBV15 to TRBJ2-4; a possible D gene is TRBD2 (7 bases). This CDR3 has 19 amino acids. The V gene's germline CDR1 is LNHNV and CDR2 YYDKDF (reference sequence). Trimming left V 0 bases short and J 9 bases short, with 27 bases between. The chain's CDR3 is CATSRDLGGARRERGIQYF. CDR3 DNA sequence: TGTGCCACCAGCAGAGACCTCGGGGGCGCGAGGCGGGAGCGTGGCATTCAGTACTTC. The whole variable domain, filled in from reference TRBV15 and TRBJ2-4, reads DAMVIQNPRYQVTQFGKPVTLSCSQTLNHNVMYWYQQKSSQAPKLLFHYYDKDFNNEADTPDNFQSRRPNTSFCFLDIRSPGLGDTAMYLCATSRDLGGARRERGIQYFGAGTRLSVL.

The genes are TRBV7-8 and TRBJ2-5; the D is unclear. From germline, CDR1 is SGHVS and CDR2 FQNEAQ. V was shortened by 5 bases and J by 2 bases, with 18 bases between the two germline ends. The CDR3 length is 16 residues. The CDR3 sequence is CASSTRFSTLQETQYF. DNA of the CDR3: TGTGCCAGCAGCACGCGTTTCTCAACCCTTCAAGAGACCCAGTACTTC.

The gene calls are TRBV7-9 and TRBJ2-7, with D possibly TRBD1 on 6 matching bases. The CDR3 consists of 15 residues. Per the germline V gene, CDR1 is SEHNR and CDR2 is FQNEAQ (reference sequence). V gave up 2 bases and J gave up 6 bases, with 17 bases separating them. CDR3 in amino acids: CASSLSGQGSGEQYF. CDR3 nucleotides: TGTGCCAGCAGCTTATCGGGCCAGGGGTCCGGCGAGCAGTACTTC.

This clonotype was seen a handful of times. This chain joins TRBV5-1 and TRBJ2-6; D not certain. V was trimmed by 4 bases and J by 0 bases, leaving 11 bases between them. Per germline, CDR1 SGHRS and CDR2 YFSETQ. The CDR3 contains 16 residues. The CDR3 spells CASSAAGRSGANVLTF. In DNA form, the CDR3 reads TGCGCCAGCAGCGCCGCAGGTCGCTCTGGGGCCAACGTCCTGACTTTC.

This clonotype appeared once. The chain carries TRBV25-1 and TRBJ1-6, with D perhaps TRBD1 (6 bases). Germline CDR1 is MGHDK and CDR2 is SYGVNS. CDR3 length: 15 amino acids. The V end lost 6 bases, the J end lost 3 bases, and 12 bases lay between the germline ends. The chain's CDR3 is CASSGGGVYNSPLHF. The CDR3 nucleotides are TGTGCCAGCAGCGGAGGGGGGGTCTATAATTCACCCCTCCACTTT.

V is TRBV5-6 and J is TRBJ2-3, with TRBD2 matching over 15 bases. The CDR3 sequence is 20 residues long. The ends lost 4 bases at V and 2 bases at J; junction bases unmatched: 14. Germline assignment: CDR1 SGHDT and CDR2 YYEEEE. The CDR3 DNA follows: TGTGCCAGCAGCCCCATCGGACTAGCGGGAGGGTATTCTGTCACAGATACGCAGTATTTT. Translating it yields CASSPIGLAGGYSVTDTQYF.

This clonotype was seen at least ten times. CDR3 sequence: CASSFVPGAYEQYF. The DNA for the CDR3 is TGTGCCAGCAGCTTCGTTCCAGGGGCCTACGAGCAGTACTTC. The chain recombines TRBV7-2 with TRBJ2-7; D possibly corresponds to TRBD1 (6 bases). The germline V and J ends were trimmed by 3 bases and 2 bases, with 11 bases remaining between them. The CDR3 covers 14 residues. Germline V gene lookup returns CDR1 SGHTA and CDR2 FQGNSA.

This clonotype was seen repeatedly, ten times or more. The V gene is TRBV29-1, the J gene TRBJ2-3; no definite D call. This CDR3 has 11 amino acids. Germline assignment: CDR1 SQVTM and CDR2 ANQGSEA. CDR3 bases: TGCGGGTCCACTAGCACAGATACGCAGTATTTT. Amino acid sequence: CGSTSTDTQYF.

The rearrangement links TRBV12-3 or TRBV12-4 to TRBJ2-5; unclear D gene. The CDR3 length is 13 residues. Trimming removed 3 bases at V and 3 bases at J, with 8 bases between. The CDR3 loop reads CASSFYSKETQYF. The CDR3, as DNA: TGTGCCAGCAGTTTTTACTCCAAAGAGACCCAGTACTTC.

This sequence joins TRBV12-3 or TRBV12-4 and TRBJ2-5; 7 bases fit TRBD1. With V trimmed by 5 bases and J by 2 bases, 8 bases remained unmatched. The CDR3 covers 15 residues. CDR3 nucleotide sequence: TGTGCCAGCAGTCCCCTACAGGGGTCTCAAGAGACCCAGTACTTC. Its protein product is CASSPLQGSQETQYF.

The V call is TRBV20-1, the J call TRBJ2-1; 10 bases align to TRBD2. With 1 base clipped from V and 5 bases from J, the junction kept 5 bases outside the gene matches. CDR1 and CDR2 (germline): DFQATT, SNEGSKA (reference sequence). The CDR3 consists of 15 residues. In DNA, the CDR3 is TGCAGTGCTAGAGGGGGGACTAGCGAAAACAATGAGCAGTTCTTC. Protein: CSARGGTSENNEQFF.

This clonotype has more than one count but fewer than ten. This chain links TRBV3-1 with TRBJ2-1; D is ambiguous. V was pared by 1 base and J by 6 bases, with 13 bases between. The CDR3 is 15 residues long. Germline V gene sequence: CDR1 LGHDT, CDR2 YNNKEL (reference sequence). This CDR3 is CASSQGSTTFNEQFF. CDR3 sequence (DNA): TGTGCCAGCAGCCAAGGTTCTACGACTTTCAATGAGCAGTTCTTC.

This clonotype was seen a few times. Given a much more abundant clone one base away, this may be a read error. The genes are TRBV12-3 or TRBV12-4 and TRBJ1-1, with 7 bases identical to TRBD1. This CDR3 spans 13 amino acids. V was clipped by 3 bases and J by 4 bases; unmatched bases: 2. This CDR3 is CASSFDRATEAFF. The CDR3 coding sequence is TGTGCCAGCAGTTTCGACAGGGCCACTGAAGCTTTCTTT.

The chain combines TRBV12-3 or TRBV12-4 with TRBJ2-7; D is unclear. V was shortened by 0 bases and J by 6 bases, with 3 bases between the two germline ends. The length of the CDR3 is 11 residues. The CDR3 spells CASSLALEQYF. The CDR3 DNA reads as TGTGCCAGCAGTTTAGCGCTCGAGCAGTACTTC.

This clonotype was observed a few times. The chain couples TRBV5-1 to TRBJ1-3; 7 bases map to TRBD1. The CDR3 length is 14 residues. Germline assignment: CDR1 SGHRS and CDR2 YFSETQ. V shed 2 bases and J 3 bases; nucleotides not matched to a gene: 2. CDR3 bases: TGCGCCAGCAGCTTAGGGGACAGTGGAAACACCATATATTTT. This encodes CASSLGDSGNTIYF.